This TCR beta chain is from a study of shared clonotypes between healthy human individuals. About the study: The plates for each donor numbered three CD4 naive, three CD4 memory, two CD8 naive and one CD8 memory.

CDR3 length: 16 amino acids. V lost 3 bases to trimming and J lost 5 bases; unmatched junction nucleotides: 7. CDR1 and CDR2 (germline): PRHDT, FYEKMQ (reference sequence). Sequencing was at deep level. Libraries were prepared by immunoSEQ multiplex PCR; TCRdb keeps only in-frame clonotypes and omits some of them. The data hold about 1 million clones, with about 75% observed a single time. The gene calls are TRBV13 and TRBJ2-4; TRBD1 matches 10 bases. The sequenced sample was memory CD4+ T cells sorted from blood. Subset given: CD45RA-negative fraction. The TCR was taken from a man aged 18 to 35 in good health. The CDR3 loop reads CASSFRQGARQNIQYF. In DNA form, the CDR3 reads TGTGCCAGCAGCTTTAGACAGGGGGCTCGCCAAAACATTCAGTACTTC.